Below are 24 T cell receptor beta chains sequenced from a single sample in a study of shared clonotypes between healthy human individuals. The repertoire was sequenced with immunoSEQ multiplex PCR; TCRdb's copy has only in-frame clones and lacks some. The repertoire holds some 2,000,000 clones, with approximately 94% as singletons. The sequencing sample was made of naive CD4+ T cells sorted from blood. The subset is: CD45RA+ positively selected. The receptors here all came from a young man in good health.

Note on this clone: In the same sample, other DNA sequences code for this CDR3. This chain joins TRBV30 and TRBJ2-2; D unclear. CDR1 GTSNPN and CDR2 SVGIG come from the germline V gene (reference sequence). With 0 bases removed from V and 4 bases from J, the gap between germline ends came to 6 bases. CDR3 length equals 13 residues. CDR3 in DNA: TGTGCCTGGAGTGTACGATCCACCGGGGAGCTGTTTTTT. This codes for CAWSVRSTGELFF.

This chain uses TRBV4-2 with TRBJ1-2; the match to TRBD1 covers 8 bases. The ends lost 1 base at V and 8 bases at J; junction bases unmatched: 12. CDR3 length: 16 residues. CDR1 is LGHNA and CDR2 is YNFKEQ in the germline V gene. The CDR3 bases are TGTGCCAGCAGCCAAGCGACAGGACAGGGAGTGAACGGCTACACCTTC. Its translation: CASSQATGQGVNGYTF.

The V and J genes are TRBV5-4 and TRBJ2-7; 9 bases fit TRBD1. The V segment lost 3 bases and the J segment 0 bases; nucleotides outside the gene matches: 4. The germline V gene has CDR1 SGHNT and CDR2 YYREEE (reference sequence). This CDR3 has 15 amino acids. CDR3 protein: CASSSPGQGSYEQYF. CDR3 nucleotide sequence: TGTGCCAGCAGCTCACCGGGACAGGGCTCCTACGAGCAGTACTTC.

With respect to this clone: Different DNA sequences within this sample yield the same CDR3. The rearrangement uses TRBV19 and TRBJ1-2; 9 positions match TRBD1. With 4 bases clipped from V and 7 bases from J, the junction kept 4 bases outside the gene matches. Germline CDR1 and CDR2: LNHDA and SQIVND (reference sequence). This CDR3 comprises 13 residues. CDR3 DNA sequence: TGTGCCAGTAGTACGGGACAGGGACGTGGCTACACCTTC. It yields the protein CASSTGQGRGYTF.

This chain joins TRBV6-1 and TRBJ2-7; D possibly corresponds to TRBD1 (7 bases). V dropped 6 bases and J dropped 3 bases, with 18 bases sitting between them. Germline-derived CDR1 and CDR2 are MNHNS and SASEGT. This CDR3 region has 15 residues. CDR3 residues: CASRPGRQGGYEQYF. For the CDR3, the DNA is TGTGCCAGCAGACCCGGGCGACAGGGAGGCTACGAGCAGTACTTC.

The CDR3 nucleotides read TGCGCCAGCAGCTTGGGTGGGACAGGGGTAGAGACCCAGTACTTC. Translation gives CASSLGGTGVETQYF. J is TRBJ2-7 and V is TRBV5-1; 10 bases agree with TRBD1. The last part of the DNA fits TRBJ2-5 better; the J call may be wrong. The CDR3 covers 15 residues. Germline CDR1 is SGHRS and CDR2 is YFSETQ.

The CDR3 region is CASSTRGSRGTDTQYF. CDR3 bases: TGTGCCAGTAGTACCCGGGGCTCTCGGGGAACAGATACGCAGTATTTT. The rearrangement joins TRBV19 to TRBJ2-3; D might be TRBD1 or TRBD2, each matching 5 bases. The V end was cut by 4 bases, the J end by 3 bases, with 17 bases between. The CDR3 covers 16 residues. Per germline, CDR1 LNHDA and CDR2 SQIVND (reference sequence).

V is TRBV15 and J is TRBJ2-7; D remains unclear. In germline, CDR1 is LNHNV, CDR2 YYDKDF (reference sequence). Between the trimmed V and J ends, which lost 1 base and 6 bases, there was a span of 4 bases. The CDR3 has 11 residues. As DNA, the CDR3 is TGTGCCACCAGCAGAGGTATCGAGCAGTACTTC. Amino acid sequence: CATSRGIEQYF.

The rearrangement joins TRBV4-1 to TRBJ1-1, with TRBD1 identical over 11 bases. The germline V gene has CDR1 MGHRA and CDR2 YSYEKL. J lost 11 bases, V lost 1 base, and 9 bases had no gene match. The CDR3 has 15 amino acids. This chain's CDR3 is CASSQGKLDRGHAFF. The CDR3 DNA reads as TGCGCCAGCAGCCAAGGGAAATTGGACAGGGGGCATGCTTTCTTT.

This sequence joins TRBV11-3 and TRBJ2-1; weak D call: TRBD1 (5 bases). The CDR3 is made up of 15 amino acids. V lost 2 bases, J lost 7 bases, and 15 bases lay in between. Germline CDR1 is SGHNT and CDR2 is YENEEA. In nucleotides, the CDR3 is TGTGCCAGCAGCTTAAAAGTTGCAGGGTGGAATGAGCAGTTCTTC. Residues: CASSLKVAGWNEQFF.

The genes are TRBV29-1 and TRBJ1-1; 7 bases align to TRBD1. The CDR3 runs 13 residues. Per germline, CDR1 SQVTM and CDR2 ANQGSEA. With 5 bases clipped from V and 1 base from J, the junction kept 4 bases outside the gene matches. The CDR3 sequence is CSVQGQANTEAFF. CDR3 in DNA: TGCAGCGTTCAAGGACAGGCGAACACTGAAGCTTTCTTT.

In DNA form, the CDR3 reads TGTGCCTGGAGTGGGGCTAGCTCCTACAATGAGCAGTTCTTC. It is translated as CAWSGASSYNEQFF. The gene calls are TRBV30 and TRBJ2-1; no definite D call. V was clipped by 1 base and J by 0 bases, with 7 bases between them. CDR3 length: 14 residues. CDR1 GTSNPN and CDR2 SVGIG come from the germline V gene (reference sequence).

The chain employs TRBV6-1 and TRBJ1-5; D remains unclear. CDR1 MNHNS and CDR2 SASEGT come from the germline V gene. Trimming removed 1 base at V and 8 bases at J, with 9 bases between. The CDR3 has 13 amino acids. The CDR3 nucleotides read TGTGCCAGCAGTGAAGATGGGGAAAAGCCCCAGCATTTT. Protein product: CASSEDGEKPQHF.

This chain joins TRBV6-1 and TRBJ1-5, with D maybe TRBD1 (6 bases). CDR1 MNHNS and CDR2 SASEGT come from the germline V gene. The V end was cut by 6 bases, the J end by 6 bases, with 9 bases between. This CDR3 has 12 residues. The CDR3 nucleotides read TGTGCCAGCAGGGGGGCACTTCAGCCCCAGCATTTT. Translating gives CASRGALQPQHF.

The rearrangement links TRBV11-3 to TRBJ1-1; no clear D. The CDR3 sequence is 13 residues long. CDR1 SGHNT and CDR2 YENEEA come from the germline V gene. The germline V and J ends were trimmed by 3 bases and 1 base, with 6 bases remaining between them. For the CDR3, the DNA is TGTGCCAGCAGCTTCCGACAGAACACTGAAGCTTTCTTT. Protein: CASSFRQNTEAFF.

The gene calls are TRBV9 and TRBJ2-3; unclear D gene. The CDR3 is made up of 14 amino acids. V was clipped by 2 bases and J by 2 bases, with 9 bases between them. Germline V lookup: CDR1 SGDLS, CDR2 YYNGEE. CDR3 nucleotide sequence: TGTGCCAGCAGCGTTAGGGTACTCACAGATACGCAGTATTTT. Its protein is CASSVRVLTDTQYF.

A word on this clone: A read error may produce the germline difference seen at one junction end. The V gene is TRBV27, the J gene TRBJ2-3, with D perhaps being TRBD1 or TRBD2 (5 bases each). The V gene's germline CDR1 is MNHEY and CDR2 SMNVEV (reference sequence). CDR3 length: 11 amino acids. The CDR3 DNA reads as TGTGCCAGCAGCGCAGGGCGGGTGCGTGTATTT. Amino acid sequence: CASSAGRVRVF.

Here the CDR3 DNA reads TGTGCCAGCAGCTTGGCAGGGAGCGAAGAGACCCAGTACTTC. Translation gives CASSLAGSEETQYF. The rearrangement links TRBV7-9 to TRBJ2-5; D may match TRBD1 or TRBD2 (5 bases each). The length of the CDR3 is 14 residues. Trimming shortened V by 3 bases and J by 3 bases, and 11 bases separated the two germline ends. Germline V lookup: CDR1 SEHNR, CDR2 FQNEAQ (reference sequence).

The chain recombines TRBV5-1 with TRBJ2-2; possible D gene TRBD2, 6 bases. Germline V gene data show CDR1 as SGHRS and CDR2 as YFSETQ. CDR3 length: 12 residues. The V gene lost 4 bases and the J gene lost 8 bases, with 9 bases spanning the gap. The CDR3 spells CASSVSGGELFF. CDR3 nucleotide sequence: TGCGCCAGCAGCGTAAGCGGGGGGGAGCTGTTTTTT.

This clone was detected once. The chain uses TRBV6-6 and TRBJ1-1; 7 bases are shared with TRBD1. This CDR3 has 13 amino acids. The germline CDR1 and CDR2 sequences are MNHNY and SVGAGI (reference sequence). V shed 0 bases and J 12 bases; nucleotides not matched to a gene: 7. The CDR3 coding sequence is TGTGCCAGCAGTTACTCGAGACAGGGTGCATCTTTCTTT. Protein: CASSYSRQGASFF.

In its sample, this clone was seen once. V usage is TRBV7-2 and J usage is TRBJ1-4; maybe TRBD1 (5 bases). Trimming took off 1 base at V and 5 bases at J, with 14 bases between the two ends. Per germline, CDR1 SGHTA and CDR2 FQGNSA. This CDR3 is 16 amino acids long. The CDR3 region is CASSLVARGGNEKLFF. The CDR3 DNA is TGTGCCAGCAGCTTAGTAGCCCGGGGCGGAAATGAAAAACTGTTTTTT.

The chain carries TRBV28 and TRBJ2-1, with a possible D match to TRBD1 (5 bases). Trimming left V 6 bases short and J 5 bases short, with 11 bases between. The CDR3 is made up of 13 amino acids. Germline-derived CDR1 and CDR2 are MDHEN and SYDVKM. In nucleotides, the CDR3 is TGTGCCAGCAGGCGCAGGGTCGACAATGAGCAGTTCTTC. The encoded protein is CASRRRVDNEQFF.

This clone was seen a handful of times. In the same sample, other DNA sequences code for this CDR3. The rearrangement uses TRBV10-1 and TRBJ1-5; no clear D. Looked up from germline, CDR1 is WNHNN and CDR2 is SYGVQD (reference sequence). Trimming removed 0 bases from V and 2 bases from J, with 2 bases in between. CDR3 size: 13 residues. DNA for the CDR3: TGCGCCAGCAGTGAGTCGGGCAATCAGCCCCAGCATTTT. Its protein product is CASSESGNQPQHF.

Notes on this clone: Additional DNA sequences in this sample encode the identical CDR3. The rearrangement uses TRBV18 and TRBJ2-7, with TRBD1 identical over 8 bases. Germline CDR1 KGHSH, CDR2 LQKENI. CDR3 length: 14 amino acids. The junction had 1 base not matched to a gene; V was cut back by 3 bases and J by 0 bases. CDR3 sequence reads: CASSPDRASYEQYF. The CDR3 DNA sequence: TGTGCCAGCTCACCGGACAGGGCCTCCTACGAGCAGTACTTC.